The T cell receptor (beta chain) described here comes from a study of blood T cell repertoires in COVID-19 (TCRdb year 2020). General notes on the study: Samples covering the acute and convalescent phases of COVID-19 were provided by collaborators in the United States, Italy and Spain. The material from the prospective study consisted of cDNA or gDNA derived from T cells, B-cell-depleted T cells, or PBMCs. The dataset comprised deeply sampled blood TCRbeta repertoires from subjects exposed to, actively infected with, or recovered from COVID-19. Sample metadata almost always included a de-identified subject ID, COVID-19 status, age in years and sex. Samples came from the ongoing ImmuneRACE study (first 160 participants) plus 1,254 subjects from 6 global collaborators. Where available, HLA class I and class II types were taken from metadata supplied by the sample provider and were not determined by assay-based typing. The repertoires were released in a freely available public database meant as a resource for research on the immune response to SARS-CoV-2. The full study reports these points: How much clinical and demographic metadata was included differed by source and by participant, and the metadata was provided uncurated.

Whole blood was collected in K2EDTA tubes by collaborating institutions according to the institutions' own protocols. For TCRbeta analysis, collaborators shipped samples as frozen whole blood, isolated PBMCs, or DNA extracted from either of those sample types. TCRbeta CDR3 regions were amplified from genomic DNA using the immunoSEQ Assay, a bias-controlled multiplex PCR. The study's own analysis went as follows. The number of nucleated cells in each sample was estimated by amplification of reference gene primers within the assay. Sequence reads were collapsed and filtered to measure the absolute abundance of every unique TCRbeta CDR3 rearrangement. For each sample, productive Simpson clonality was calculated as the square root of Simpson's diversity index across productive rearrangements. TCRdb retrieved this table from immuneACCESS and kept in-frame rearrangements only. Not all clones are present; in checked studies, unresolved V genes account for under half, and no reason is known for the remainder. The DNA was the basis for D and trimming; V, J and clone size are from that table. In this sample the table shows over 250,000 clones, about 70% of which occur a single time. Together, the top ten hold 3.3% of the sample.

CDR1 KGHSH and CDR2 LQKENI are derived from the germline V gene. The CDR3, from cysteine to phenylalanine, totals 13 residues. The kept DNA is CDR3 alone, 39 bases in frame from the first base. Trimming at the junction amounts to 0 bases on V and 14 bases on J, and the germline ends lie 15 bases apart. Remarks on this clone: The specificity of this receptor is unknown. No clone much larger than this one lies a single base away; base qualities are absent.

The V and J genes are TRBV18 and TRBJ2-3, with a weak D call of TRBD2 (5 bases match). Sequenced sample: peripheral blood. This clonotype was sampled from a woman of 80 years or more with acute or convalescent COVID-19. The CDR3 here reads CASSPPGTSSLYF. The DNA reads TGTGCCAGCTCACCACCGGGAACTAGTTCGCTGTATTTT.